This T cell receptor beta chain was obtained from a study of T cell changes during pregnancy in multiple sclerosis. TCRdb's copy holds only in-frame clones and misses some; the assay was immunoSEQ multiplex PCR. The table includes more than 70,000 clones, roughly 92% detected once. This CDR3 has 13 residues. Germline V CDR1 and CDR2: SGHNT, YYREEE (reference sequence). V dropped 1 base and J dropped 4 bases, with 5 bases sitting between them. The chain joins TRBV5-4 to TRBJ1-4, with D hard to call. Material: peripheral blood, obtained before pregnancy. The receptor comes from a female donor with multiple sclerosis, enrolled in a pregnancy study. CDR3 protein: CASSLSGNEKLFF. The CDR3 DNA follows: TGTGCCAGCAGCTTGTCGGGTAATGAAAAACTGTTTTTT.